A selection of T cell receptor beta chains follows, all from one sample in a study of T-cell memory formation after mild COVID-19. TCRdb re-called the 5' RACE reads through MiXCR, storing one row per CDR3 protein. The data show more than 80,000 distinct CDR3 sequences, more than 15% seen once. The material sequenced was PBMCs or a T cell subset sorted from them (not recorded which). Receptors originate from an adult woman who had mild COVID-19 (a few samples of this study predate the infection). Cell type and time point are not known. Both conserved end residues are part of each CDR3. D genes are given only for firm matches. Where a row states a size, it is once, few, many or the class of an expanded clone; other rows omit it.

>NA|TRBJ1-1|TRBV6-6|few
CASSSGGLNTEAFF
TGTGCCAGTTCCTCGGGGGGCCTGAACACTGAAGCTTTCTTT
>TRBD1|TRBJ1-1|TRBV7-9|NA
CASSLTGGVGDTEAFF
TGTGCCAGCAGCCTTACAGGGGGAGTGGGGGACACTGAAGCTTTCTTT
>NA|TRBJ2-5|TRBV4-1|few
CASSQDRGEWETQYF
TGCGCCAGCAGCCAAGATAGAGGCGAATGGGAGACCCAGTACTTC
>TRBD1|TRBJ2-7|TRBV9|NA
CASSVGWTGGLHEQYF
TGTGCCAGCAGCGTAGGATGGACAGGGGGTCTCCACGAGCAGTACTTC
>TRBD2|TRBJ2-1|TRBV20-1|few
CSALLADHYNEQFF
TGCAGTGCTCTGCTAGCGGACCACTACAATGAGCAGTTCTTC
>NA|TRBJ2-5|TRBV6-5|few
CASSYAVRADYQETQYF
TGTGCCAGCAGTTACGCCGTCAGGGCTGACTATCAAGAGACCCAGTACTTC
>TRBD1|TRBJ1-1|TRBV4-1|NA
CASSHLPGQGDGGTEAFF
TGCGCCAGCAGCCACCTACCGGGACAGGGGGATGGGGGCACTGAAGCTTTCTTT
>NA|TRBJ2-1|TRBV4-2|few
CASSQDLSGAEQFF
TGTGCCAGCAGCCAAGATCTGTCAGGGGCTGAGCAGTTCTTC
>NA|TRBJ2-2|TRBV4-3|NA
CASSQDRDQNTGELFF
TGCGCCAGCAGCCAAGATAGGGACCAGAACACCGGGGAGCTGTTTTTT
>TRBD2|TRBJ2-3|TRBV30|NA
CAWSLSGTSGGLRFTDTQYF
TGTGCCTGGAGTCTTTCCGGAACTAGCGGGGGGTTACGCTTCACAGATACGCAGTATTTT
>TRBD2|TRBJ2-1|TRBV7-9|NA
CASSAGGLAEYNEQFF
TGTGCCAGCTCAGCCGGGGGACTAGCGGAATACAATGAGCAGTTCTTC
>NA|TRBJ2-7|TRBV7-9|NA
CASSLAATYEQYF
TGTGCCAGCAGCTTAGCGGCGACCTACGAGCAGTACTTC
>NA|TRBJ2-7|TRBV4-1|NA
CASSSTDSPSYEQYF
TGCGCCAGCAGCTCAACGGACAGTCCCTCCTACGAGCAGTACTTC
>NA|TRBJ1-2|TRBV24-1|NA
CDTSESRLGVGWGYTF
TGTGACACCAGTGAGTCCCGGCTCGGGGTTGGATGGGGCTACACCTTC
>NA|TRBJ2-3|TRBV5-1|NA
CASSYLWRAADTQYF
TGCGCCAGCAGCTACCTTTGGAGAGCCGCAGATACGCAGTATTTT
>NA|TRBJ2-7|TRBV2|NA
CASSEWTGEEQYF
TGTGCCAGCAGTGAATGGACCGGGGAAGAGCAGTACTTC
>TRBD2|TRBJ2-7|TRBV20-1|few
CSARDAGLADYEQYF
TGCAGTGCTAGAGATGCAGGACTAGCAGACTACGAGCAGTACTTC
>TRBD2|TRBJ2-7|TRBV9|NA
CASSTPGLADSSYEQYF
TGTGCCAGCAGCACCCCGGGACTAGCGGACAGCTCCTACGAGCAGTACTTC
>TRBD2|TRBJ2-1|TRBV9|few
CASSVTSGRSYNEQFF
TGTGCCAGCAGCGTAACTAGCGGGAGGTCTTACAATGAGCAGTTCTTC
>NA|TRBJ2-2|TRBV19|few
CASRWPNTGELFF
TGTGCCAGTAGATGGCCGAACACCGGGGAGCTGTTTTTT
>NA|TRBJ2-7|TRBV20-1|few
CSAKKRTYEQYF
TGCAGTGCGAAGAAGCGCACCTACGAGCAGTACTTC
>NA|TRBJ2-3|TRBV4-1|many
CASSQLMGLTDTQYF
TGCGCCAGCAGCCAATTAATGGGTCTCACAGATACGCAGTATTTT
>TRBD2|TRBJ2-7|TRBV6-2/TRBV6-3|NA
CASSSASGSYEQYF
TGTGCCAGCAGTAGCGCTAGCGGGAGCTACGAGCAGTACTTC
>TRBD2|TRBJ2-1|TRBV5-1|few
CASRFPSSGDSYNEQFF
TGCGCCAGCAGATTTCCGTCGAGCGGGGATAGTTACAATGAGCAGTTCTTC
>NA|TRBJ2-5|TRBV7-9|few
CASSLFRGRSGETQYF
TGTGCCAGCAGCTTATTTCGCGGCCGCTCGGGGGAGACCCAGTACTTC
>TRBD2|TRBJ2-5|TRBV3-1|few
CATAGDGETQYF
TGTGCTACAGCGGGGGACGGAGAGACCCAGTACTTC
>TRBD2|TRBJ2-3|TRBV4-2|many
CASSQKTSGEGTQYF
TGTGCCAGCAGCCAAAAGACTAGCGGGGAGGGTACGCAGTATTTT
>NA|TRBJ1-2|TRBV4-3|NA
CASSQGNGYGYTF
TGCGCCAGCAGCCAAGGCAATGGCTATGGCTACACCTTC
>NA|TRBJ1-1|TRBV6-5|many
CASNEVRTNTEAFF
TGTGCCAGCAACGAAGTTAGGACGAACACTGAAGCTTTCTTT
>TRBD2|TRBJ2-1|TRBV5-5|NA
CASSLSGGHYYNEQFF
TGTGCCAGCAGCTTGTCGGGGGGGCACTACTACAATGAGCAGTTCTTC
>NA|TRBJ1-5|TRBV2|many
CASSSGNQPQHF
TGTGCCAGCAGTTCGGGCAATCAGCCCCAGCATTTT
>NA|TRBJ1-1|TRBV12-3/TRBV12-4|few
CASSLSGPPKLTRTPRNTEAFF
TGTGCCAGCAGTTTATCCGGACCTCCGAAACTTACCCGGACCCCGAGGAACACTGAAGCTTTCTTT
>NA|TRBJ2-7|TRBV27|few
CATGPPSYEQYF
TGTGCCACCGGACCCCCCTCCTACGAGCAGTACTTC
>NA|TRBJ2-5|TRBV5-4|few
CASSLRGRETQYF
TGTGCCAGCAGCTTGAGAGGGAGAGAGACCCAGTACTTC
>TRBD2|TRBJ2-1|TRBV5-1|NA
CASSFPSGSYNEQFF
TGCGCCAGCAGCTTCCCTAGCGGGAGTTACAATGAGCAGTTCTTC
>NA|TRBJ2-5|TRBV3-1|NA
CASSQDLTRGETQYF
TGTGCCAGCAGCCAAGATCTAACCAGAGGGGAGACCCAGTACTTC
>NA|TRBJ2-3|TRBV20-1|few
CSARSPRRDTQYF
TGCAGTGCTAGAAGCCCTAGGAGAGATACGCAGTATTTT
>NA|TRBJ1-1|TRBV12-3/TRBV12-4|few
CASSMSGEGEAFF
TGTGCCAGCAGCATGAGTGGAGAGGGTGAAGCTTTCTTT
>NA|TRBJ2-1|TRBV9|few
CASSEGTGEQFF
TGTGCCAGCAGCGAGGGGACTGGTGAGCAGTTCTTC
>NA|TRBJ2-7|TRBV6-2/TRBV6-3|NA
CASREIRPSYEQYF
TGTGCCAGCAGAGAAATCAGGCCCTCCTACGAGCAGTACTTC
>NA|TRBJ1-1|TRBV6-5|few
CASSFRGWHTEAFF
TGTGCCAGCAGTTTTCGGGGGTGGCACACTGAAGCTTTCTTT
>NA|TRBJ2-7|TRBV9|NA
CASSPGGGLASGEQYF
TGTGCCAGCAGCCCTGGTGGCGGGCTAGCCTCGGGCGAGCAGTACTTC
>NA|TRBJ2-1|TRBV5-1|NA
CASSPDMELYNEQFF
TGCGCCAGCAGCCCGGACATGGAGCTATACAATGAGCAGTTCTTC
>TRBD2|TRBJ2-2|TRBV6-6|few
CASSYWEGSGELFF
TGTGCCAGCAGTTACTGGGAGGGCTCCGGGGAGCTGTTTTTT
>NA|TRBJ2-3|TRBV6-2/TRBV6-3|NA
CASRSGVYTDTQYF
TGTGCCAGCAGATCGGGGGTCTACACAGATACGCAGTATTTT
>TRBD2|TRBJ2-1|TRBV9|many
CASSPGGVGGGYNEQFF
TGTGCCAGCAGCCCCGGAGGAGTCGGCGGGGGGTACAATGAGCAGTTCTTC
>NA|TRBJ1-1|TRBV5-1|few
CASSAGTKNTEAFF
TGCGCCAGCAGCGCCGGGACAAAAAACACTGAAGCTTTCTTT
>TRBD1|TRBJ2-2|TRBV12-3/TRBV12-4|NA
CASSPWDRHTGELFF
TGTGCCAGCAGTCCCTGGGACAGACACACCGGGGAGCTGTTTTTT